This T cell receptor (beta chain) appears in the sequencing data of a study of CD8+CD57+ T cells in acquired aplastic anemia. Study background: Sorted CD4+ and CD8+ cells gave a mean 3.2 ug DNA, range about 0.2 to 27.4 ug. Study-wide points: In common between the patients and the controls were around 29 CD8+ CDR3 sequences.

It was patients with CD8+CD57+ cell expansion by flow cytometry who were chosen for sequencing. Each of the patients presented with severe acquired aplastic anemia. Remarks on this clonotype: Its antigen remains unidentified.

The template for TCR beta VDJ and CDR3 sequence profiling was genomic DNA. TCRdb re-called the reads with MiXCR, one entry per CDR3 protein. The table has roughly 250,000 distinct CDR3 sequences, approximately 80% seen once; the top ten hold 35% to 50%. Germline assignment: CDR1 SEHNR and CDR2 FQNEAQ (reference sequence). The CDR3 covers 14 residues. V was cut by 1 base and J by 8 bases, with 13 bases left in between. This chain uses TRBV7-9 with TRBJ2-3, with a possible D match to TRBD2 (5 bases). Sequenced material: sorted CD4+, CD8+, or CD8+CD57+ T cells (not recorded which) from PBMCs. The source is a human donor with aplastic anemia. The CDR3 DNA is TGTGCCAGCAGCTTAGTACGCGGGCACGTTACGCAGTATTTT. Encoded protein: CASSLVRGHVTQYF. Full variable domain (rest looked up from reference TRBV7-9 and TRBJ2-3): DTGVSQNPRHKITKRGQNVTFRCDPISEHNRLYWYRQTLGQGPEFLTYFQNEAQLEKSRLLSDRFSAERPKGSFSTLEIQRTEQGDSAMYLCASSLVRGHVTQYFGPGTRLTVL.